A single T cell receptor (beta chain) is shown here with its context. The clone's antigen remains unknown. Base-call qualities are not available, and no considerably larger clone is one nucleotide away. This record belongs to a study of blood T cells in healthy people across ages (dated by TCRdb to 2015 to 2017). Regarding the complete study: In model experiments, template switching captured about one uniquely barcoded TCR beta cDNA molecule for every two T cells. To avoid experimental bias, donors of different ages were randomly spread across the sequencing lanes. The donors were split into four age groups: young (average about 15 years), middle-aged (about 40), aged (approximately 60) and long-lived (more than 80). To track age-related changes in TCR beta repertoire diversity, the study relied on deep sequencing normalized with unique cDNA molecular identifiers. The study analyzed two additional independent replicas of 1 million unique cDNA reads from the same blood draw for two donors, one aged 18 to 30 and one aged 80 or older.

Overall results and qualifications from the work: The CMV infection status of donors was not known, potentially confounding age-related changes in expanded clonotypes. The long-lived group showed more naive CD4+ T cells, fewer expanded clones and increased TCR diversity than the aged group, suggesting age selection. Because profiling used bulk unsorted PBMCs, naive and antigen-experienced compartments could not be compared conclusively. Observed TCR beta diversity correlated strongly with the percentage of naive T cells measured by flow cytometry. Observed TCR beta diversity per million T cells fell roughly linearly with age, and a significant reduction was already apparent by age around 40. Estimates of total diversity based on one million sequenced T cells were regarded as lower bounds and as underestimates.

The roughly 39 donors, aged 6 to 90 years, were systemically healthy Caucasian individuals from Russia. About 9.8 milliliters of peripheral blood were drawn from each donor into EDTA-treated Vacutainer tubes. Ficoll-Paque density-gradient centrifugation was used to isolate PBMCs, with at least 6.5 million per sample. Trizol reagent was used to extract total RNA from the PBMCs, yielding at least 5 micrograms per sample. The percentages of naive CD45RAhigh/CD27high T cells were determined by flow cytometry on a PBMC aliquot from every donor. The method behind the library was 5' RACE. Sequencer: Illumina HiSeq 2500. A second PCR of about 6 to 12 cycles was performed with a sample-barcoded 5' primer and a J-beta primer mix. A template-switch 5' adaptor carrying 12 random nucleotides introduced a unique molecular identifier onto each TCR beta cDNA molecule. Each sample yielded at least 2.5 million CDR3-containing paired-end reads. The Mint cDNA synthesis kit, primed by a TRBC-specific oligonucleotide, was used to synthesize first-strand cDNA from all RNA. All cDNA was treated with uracil-DNA glycosylase and then went through a first 18-cycle PCR with the universal primers M1SS and BC2_uni_R. Per the original workflow: Normalization of each sample was performed by random selection of 1 million high-quality reads, each carrying a distinct molecular identifier. Reads with shared molecular identifiers were discarded instead of being binned into consensus sequences. CDR3 identification, clonotype clustering and error correction used MiTCR with a Q25 quality threshold and the strictest error-elimination algorithm. A nonparametric unseen species model with Euler transformation was used to estimate a lower bound on total TCR beta diversity. Clones were called with MiXCR by TCRdb after fastp trimmed the public reads at Q25, and only in-frame beta chains were retained. Rows with a matching CDR3 protein are joined into one entry that keeps the most common DNA and genes. These V and J calls originate from TCRdb's pipeline instead of the authors' own analysis. Present in this sample are approximately 600,000 distinct CDR3 sequences, under 65% of which were seen just once. The leading ten clones occupy over 30% of the sample.

From cysteine to phenylalanine, the CDR3 is 19 amino acids long. CDR3 DNA only is kept here, 57 bases in frame from base 1. Here V drops 1 base and J drops 7 bases, and the junction holds 15 bases not matched to any gene. CDR1 and CDR2, looked up from the germline V gene, are MGHRA and YSYEKL. The sequenced material came from blood. The clonotype comes from a man aged 55 to 70 in good health. The sequence is built from TRBV4-1 and TRBJ2-3, with 12 junctional bases fitting TRBD2. The CDR3 reads as follows: CASSQAPGTSGRGENTQYF. The base sequence is TGCGCCAGCAGCCAAGCCCCCGGGACTAGCGGGCGAGGGGAAAATACGCAGTATTTT.